This entry lists 13 T cell receptor beta chains sequenced from one sample in a study of cytomegalovirus exposure and HLA in healthy donors. 13 Jbeta primers and 60 Vbeta primers were used for the PCR. Assay: immunoSEQ multiplex PCR; the TCRdb copy retains only in-frame clones and omits some. The top ten hold 3.5% to 4.5% of the sample, which has about 120,000 clones, approximately 80% seen once. The specimen was PBMCs. The receptors were gathered from a young woman in good health and CMV-seronegative.

The genes are TRBV2 and TRBJ2-2; TRBD1 is a possible D gene (6 bases). This CDR3 region has 15 residues. The germline V gene has CDR1 SNHLY and CDR2 FYNNEI. The ends were cut back, 3 bases at V and 0 bases at J, with 8 bases in the middle. The chain's CDR3 is CASSDKGANTGELFF. The CDR3 DNA follows: TGTGCCAGCAGTGACAAGGGGGCGAACACCGGGGAGCTGTTTTTT.

The V gene is TRBV7-9, the J gene TRBJ2-7; 8 bases fit TRBD1. V lost 1 base, J lost 3 bases, and 5 bases stayed unmatched. Germline CDR1 is SEHNR and CDR2 is FQNEAQ (reference sequence). This CDR3 has 15 residues. The CDR3, as DNA: TGTGCCAGCAGCTTAGGGGGACAGGCGGACTACGAGCAGTACTTC. It encodes CASSLGGQADYEQYF.

The chain employs TRBV28 and TRBJ2-5, with 11 bases matching TRBD2. V trimming: 1 base; J trimming: 6 bases; junction bases outside the gene matches: 22. The CDR3 is made up of 21 amino acids. Germline V lookup: CDR1 MDHEN, CDR2 SYDVKM. CDR3 amino acids: CASSLFSSAHKLAGERKTQYF. The CDR3 DNA reads as TGTGCCAGCAGTTTATTTTCTTCGGCCCATAAACTAGCGGGAGAACGGAAGACCCAGTACTTC.

The chain recombines TRBV28 with TRBJ1-5; D is perhaps TRBD1 (6 bases). Trimming removed 2 bases at V and 5 bases at J, with 16 bases between. Germline lookup yields CDR1 MDHEN and CDR2 SYDVKM. This CDR3 contains 16 residues. CDR3 nucleotide sequence: TGTGCCAGCAGTTTAAGACCAGACAGGAGCTATCAGCCCCAGCATTTT. This encodes CASSLRPDRSYQPQHF.

The chain joins TRBV11-1 to TRBJ2-2; D remains ambiguous. The V gene lost 2 bases and the J gene lost 1 base, with 11 bases spanning the gap. CDR3 length equals 16 residues. Germline lookup yields CDR1 SGHAT and CDR2 FQDESV (reference sequence). CDR3 DNA sequence: TGTGCCAGCAGCTTATCCCAGCGTCAGAACACCGGGGAGCTGTTTTTT. Its translation is CASSLSQRQNTGELFF. The whole variable domain, remainder taken from reference TRBV11-1 and TRBJ2-2, is EAEVAQSPRYKITEKSQAVAFWCDPISGHATLYWYRQILGQGPELLVQFQDESVVDDSQLPKDRFSAERLKGVDSTLKIQPAELGDSAMYLCASSLSQRQNTGELFFGEGSRLTVL.

This clone was counted once. This sequence joins TRBV27 and TRBJ1-4; D perhaps matches TRBD1 (6 bases). The CDR3 has 14 amino acids. Germline V lookup: CDR1 MNHEY, CDR2 SMNVEV (reference sequence). Trimming left V 3 bases short and J 9 bases short, with 14 bases between. CDR3 loop: CASSLTRGGKKLFF. The CDR3 DNA is TGTGCCAGCAGTTTGACCAGGGGTGGCAAAAAACTGTTTTTT.

This rearrangement joins TRBV6-1 to TRBJ2-7; 7 bases agree with TRBD1. CDR3 length: 14 amino acids. Germline CDR1 MNHNS, CDR2 SASEGT. Losses at the gene ends were 2 bases for V and 1 base for J; bases not matched to a gene: 2. CDR3 in DNA: TGTGCCAGCAGTGAACGGACAGGTTCCTACGAGCAGTACTTC. It is translated as CASSERTGSYEQYF.

Remarks on this clone: Other DNA sequences of this sample code for an identical CDR3. The V call is TRBV7-9, the J call TRBJ2-7; a possible D gene is TRBD1 (5 bases). The V end was cut by 4 bases, the J end by 5 bases, with 18 bases between. The CDR3 spans 15 residues. Germline assignment: CDR1 SEHNR and CDR2 FQNEAQ (reference sequence). Written as DNA, the CDR3 is TGTGCCAGCAGCTCGGGTCCTAGGGGTGGAAACGAGCAGTACTTC. Translating it yields CASSSGPRGGNEQYF.

A few counts support this clone. A read error may account for a junction end that differs from germline. The chain combines TRBV14 with TRBJ2-2; TRBD1 is a possible D gene (5 bases). The CDR3 contains 13 residues. Germline lookup yields CDR1 SGHDN and CDR2 FVKESK. The CDR3 loop reads CASSQVRAGELFF. Written as DNA, the CDR3 is TGTGCCAGCAGCCAAGTCAGGGCCGGCGAGCTGTTTTTT.

V is TRBV2 and J is TRBJ2-7, with 11 bases that match TRBD2. V was pared by 6 bases and J by 0 bases, with 13 bases of the junction left unmatched. CDR3 length: 18 residues. Looked up from germline, CDR1 is SNHLY and CDR2 is FYNNEI. The CDR3 loop reads CASRPGTSGWKSSYEQYF. CDR3 in DNA: TGTGCCAGCAGGCCCGGGACTAGCGGATGGAAGAGCTCCTACGAGCAGTACTTC. Full variable domain (remainder filled in from reference TRBV2 and TRBJ2-7): EPEVTQTPSHQVTQMGQEVILRCVPISNHLYFYWYRQILGQKVEFLVSFYNNEISEKSEIFDDQFSVERPDGSNFTLKIRSTKLEDSAMYFCASRPGTSGWKSSYEQYFGPGTRLTVT.

The CDR3 DNA reads TGTGCCAGCAGTCCCGGGACACCAACCACAGATACGCAGTATTTT. Protein sequence: CASSPGTPTTDTQYF. V gene TRBV28 combines with J gene TRBJ2-3; a possible D gene is TRBD1 (6 bases). The CDR3 has 15 amino acids. Per germline, CDR1 MDHEN and CDR2 SYDVKM. Between the trimmed V and J ends, which lost 5 bases and 2 bases, there was a span of 14 bases.

The chain is built from TRBV5-1 and TRBJ2-5, with TRBD2 identical over 13 bases. This CDR3 has 15 residues. Germline lookup yields CDR1 SGHRS and CDR2 YFSETQ. V dropped 3 bases and J dropped 4; count of bases not matched to a gene: 3. The CDR3 here is CASSSGLAGVETQYF. The CDR3, as DNA: TGCGCCAGCAGCTCCGGACTAGCGGGAGTAGAGACCCAGTACTTC.

The J gene is TRBJ2-1, the V gene TRBV25-1; possibly TRBD1 for D (6 bases). V lost 2 bases, J lost 9 bases, and 11 bases lay in between. The CDR3 is 13 amino acids. Germline V CDR1 and CDR2: MGHDK, SYGVNS. The CDR3 sequence is CASSEIQGREQFF. In nucleotides, the CDR3 is TGTGCCAGCAGTGAAATACAGGGCCGTGAGCAGTTCTTC. Full variable domain (rest looked up from reference TRBV25-1 and TRBJ2-1): EADIYQTPRYLVIGTGKKITLECSQTMGHDKMYWYQQDPGMELHLIHYSYGVNSTEKGDLSSESTVSRIRTEHFPLTLESARPSHTSQYLCASSEIQGREQFFGPGTRLTVL.